The 24 T cell receptor beta chains listed next were all sequenced from one sample in a study of blood T cell repertoires in COVID-19. The protocol was immunoSEQ multiplex PCR, while the TCRdb copy is restricted to in-frame clones and leaves out a portion. The sample comprises about 160,000 clones, about 87% of which are singletons, and 9% to 12% rests with the top ten. The sample was peripheral blood. These receptors were collected from a woman in her 70s with COVID-19, enrolled during active disease.

Regarding this clone: The junction and the germline gene differ at one end; a read error may be behind it. This specimen includes other DNA sequences encoding the same CDR3. In nucleotides, the CDR3 is TGCGCCTGGGTCCGCGCTGGAAACACCATATATTTT. It specifies CAWVRAGNTIYF. The chain couples TRBV30 to TRBJ1-3; no definite D call. Germline CDR1 and CDR2: GTSNPN and SVGIG (reference sequence). The length of the CDR3 is 12 residues.

The gene calls are TRBV28 and TRBJ1-1; TRBD1 aligns across 10 bases. Trimming cost V 10 bases and J 1 base; bases outside gene matches: 3. This CDR3 contains 13 residues. Germline V gene sequence: CDR1 MDHEN, CDR2 SYDVKM. DNA for the CDR3: TGTGCCATCCGGACAGGGGGGAACACTGAAGCTTTCTTT. Residues: CAIRTGGNTEAFF.

The chain couples TRBV27 to TRBJ1-6; D is possibly TRBD1 (6 bases). CDR1 MNHEY and CDR2 SMNVEV come from the germline V gene (reference sequence). The V end was cut by 2 bases, the J end by 7 bases, with 9 bases between. CDR3 length equals 14 residues. The CDR3 region has the DNA TGTGCCAGCAGTTTAATAACAGGGAATTCACCCCTCCACTTT. Encoded protein: CASSLITGNSPLHF.

The sample holds a few counts of this clone. The gene calls are TRBV2 and TRBJ1-5; possible D gene TRBD1, 5 bases. Trimming took off 6 bases at V and 5 bases at J, with 11 bases between the two ends. The CDR3 consists of 13 residues. Germline V gene data show CDR1 as SNHLY and CDR2 as FYNNEI. This CDR3 reads CASRWGEHQPQHF. For the CDR3, the DNA is TGTGCCAGCAGATGGGGGGAACATCAGCCCCAGCATTTT.

V is TRBV10-3 and J is TRBJ2-1, with TRBD2 matching 10 bases. The CDR3 extends over 15 amino acids. Germline CDR1 and CDR2: ENHRY and SYGVKD. Trimming at V came to 7 bases and at J to 6 bases, leaving 9 bases not matched to a gene. The CDR3 DNA sequence: TGTGCCATCAACAGAGCGGGGGGGCCGGGCAATGAGCAGTTCTTC. Its protein is CAINRAGGPGNEQFF.

The rearrangement links TRBV7-2 to TRBJ1-2, with a tentative D call TRBD1 (5 bases). The germline V gene has CDR1 SGHTA and CDR2 FQGNSA. V lost 6 bases and J lost 3, with 14 bases in between. The CDR3 runs 14 residues. The CDR3 DNA reads as TGTGCCAGCAGGTCGGGGGGGTCGGACTATGGCTACACCTTC. Translated: CASRSGGSDYGYTF.

This sequence joins TRBV19 and TRBJ2-7, with TRBD1 as a possible D gene (5 bases). The CDR3 loop spans 12 amino acids. V shed 2 bases and J shed 6 bases, with 8 bases lying between them. Germline loops: CDR1 LNHDA, CDR2 SQIVND (reference sequence). The CDR3: CASSIPQGEQYF. For the CDR3, the DNA is TGTGCCAGTAGTATACCCCAGGGCGAGCAGTACTTC.

The rearrangement joins TRBV6-5 to TRBJ1-3; no reliable D call. CDR1 and CDR2 (germline): MNHEY, SVGAGI. Trimming stripped 0 bases from V and 8 bases from J, with 11 bases between. The CDR3 is 14 residues long. CDR3: CASSYSRGAYTIYF. The CDR3 nucleotides are TGTGCCAGCAGTTACTCGAGAGGTGCATACACCATATATTTT.

The V gene is TRBV28, the J gene TRBJ2-2; the match to TRBD2 covers 8 bases. V trimming: 3 bases; J trimming: 6 bases; junction bases outside the gene matches: 6. The CDR3 is 15 residues long. CDR1 and CDR2 from the germline V gene are MDHEN and SYDVKM. CDR3 amino acids: CASSFGRGGPGELFF. The CDR3 region has the DNA TGTGCCAGCAGTTTTGGTCGGGGGGGACCCGGGGAGCTGTTTTTT.

This sequence joins TRBV5-5 and TRBJ1-1, with TRBD1 identical over 7 bases. V dropped 4 bases and J dropped 1; count of bases not matched to a gene: 10. From germline, CDR1 is SGHKS and CDR2 YYEKEE (reference sequence). The CDR3 length is 16 residues. The CDR3 reads CASSRAPGQRNTEAFF. The CDR3, as DNA: TGTGCCAGCAGCAGGGCGCCGGGACAGCGGAACACTGAAGCTTTCTTT.

V is TRBV28 and J is TRBJ2-2, with D tentatively TRBD1 (6 bases). V lost 2 bases and J lost 4, with 14 bases in between. The CDR3 is 16 residues long. Germline-derived CDR1 and CDR2 are MDHEN and SYDVKM. CDR3 coding DNA: TGTGCCAGCAGTTTAAGGTGGGGGCTGGGCACCGGGGAGCTGTTTTTT. Translating it yields CASSLRWGLGTGELFF.

The J gene is TRBJ1-4, the V gene TRBV5-4; D perhaps matches TRBD1 (6 bases). Germline-derived CDR1 and CDR2 are SGHNT and YYREEE (reference sequence). V lost 4 bases and J lost 0, with 10 bases in between. The CDR3 contains 15 residues. Here the CDR3 DNA reads TGTGCCAGCAGCCCGACAGGTGCAACTAATGAAAAACTGTTTTTT. It encodes CASSPTGATNEKLFF.

This sequence joins TRBV3-1 (or the pseudogene TRBV3-2) and TRBJ2-5; 9 nucleotides align to TRBD2. The CDR3 totals 16 residues. Germline CDR1 and CDR2: LGHDT and YNNKEL (reference sequence). V was pared by 0 bases and J by 5 bases, with 7 bases of the junction left unmatched. The CDR3 nucleotides read TGTGCCAGCAGCCAAGATGTTGCAAGCGGGGGGGAGACCCAGTACTTC. It encodes CASSQDVASGGETQYF.

The chain carries TRBV7-9 and TRBJ2-1, with D uncertain. Germline V gene data show CDR1 as SEHNR and CDR2 as FQNEAQ (reference sequence). The CDR3 spans 14 residues. Trimming took off 1 base at V and 0 bases at J, with 4 bases between the two ends. The CDR3 loop reads CASSLGASYNEQFF. DNA of the CDR3: TGTGCCAGCAGCTTAGGGGCCTCCTACAATGAGCAGTTCTTC.

This sequence joins TRBV7-9 and TRBJ1-2; 8 nucleotides line up with TRBD1. This CDR3 has 14 amino acids. From germline, CDR1 is SEHNR and CDR2 FQNEAQ (reference sequence). V lost 3 bases and J lost 8; bases outside the gene matches: 8. Here the CDR3 reads CASSFGQGVGGYTF. For the CDR3, the DNA is TGTGCCAGCAGCTTCGGACAGGGTGTTGGCGGCTACACCTTC.

The chain employs TRBV2 and TRBJ1-6; 8 bases map to TRBD1. The V segment lost 6 bases and the J segment 9 bases; nucleotides outside the gene matches: 10. CDR1 is SNHLY, CDR2 FYNNEI, per germline. The CDR3 spans 15 residues. CDR3 in DNA: TGTGCCAGCAGGCCTACGGGACAGGCCATTTCACCCCTCCACTTT. Translation: CASRPTGQAISPLHF.

The gene calls are TRBV28 and TRBJ1-2, with a weak D call TRBD1 (6 bases). V gave up 3 bases and J gave up 3 bases, with 17 bases separating them. Germline values: CDR1 MDHEN, CDR2 SYDVKM. CDR3 size: 16 residues. CDR3 bases: TGTGCCAGCAGTTTGGGGGGGGCAGGAGGCCACTATGGCTACACCTTC. It translates to CASSLGGAGGHYGYTF.

This chain links TRBV15 with TRBJ2-7, with 9 positions matching TRBD1. Germline loops: CDR1 LNHNV, CDR2 YYDKDF (reference sequence). There are 16 residues in the CDR3. The J segment lost 6 bases and the V segment lost 0 bases, leaving 9 bases of the junction unmatched. The DNA for the CDR3 is TGTGCCACCAGCAGAGACCTTCGGACAGGGGATCCCGAGCAGTACTTC. Amino acid sequence: CATSRDLRTGDPEQYF.

The chain combines TRBV28 with TRBJ1-5; 7 nucleotides match TRBD1. J lost 9 bases, V lost 6 bases, and 11 bases had no gene match. Germline V gene data show CDR1 as MDHEN and CDR2 as SYDVKM. CDR3 size: 14 residues. The CDR3 sequence is CASSEDRNARPQHF. For the CDR3, the DNA is TGTGCCAGCAGCGAGGACAGGAATGCGAGGCCCCAGCATTTT. Supplemented by reference TRBV28 and TRBJ1-5, the full variable domain reads DVKVTQSSRYLVKRTGEKVFLECVQDMDHENMFWYRQDPGLGLRLIYFSYDVKMKEKGDIPEGYSVSREKKERFSLILESASTNQTSMYLCASSEDRNARPQHFGDGTRLSIL.

Here the CDR3 DNA reads TGTGCCAGCAGTGAAGATGACCTTACAGTTCAAGAGACCCAGTACTTC. Translation gives CASSEDDLTVQETQYF. V and J are TRBV2 and TRBJ2-5, with unresolved D. Trimming took off 1 base at V and 2 bases at J, with 14 bases between the two ends. This CDR3 comprises 16 residues. The germline V gene encodes CDR1 SNHLY and CDR2 FYNNEI. Based on the CDR3 plus reference TRBV2 and TRBJ2-5, the full variable domain is EPEVTQTPSHQVTQMGQEVILRCVPISNHLYFYWYRQILGQKVEFLVSFYNNEISEKSEIFDDQFSVERPDGSNFTLKIRSTKLEDSAMYFCASSEDDLTVQETQYFGPGTRLLVL.

The rearrangement links TRBV28 to TRBJ1-2, with a tentative D call TRBD1 (6 bases). This CDR3 spans 18 amino acids. The germline gives CDR1 MDHEN, CDR2 SYDVKM. V dropped 5 bases and J dropped 6 bases, with 28 bases sitting between them. Here the CDR3 reads CASSVPDSTVYWDNGYTF. The CDR3 DNA sequence: TGTGCCAGCAGTGTCCCGGACAGCACCGTCTATTGGGACAATGGCTACACCTTC.

CDR3 in amino acids: CASSYLPNQPQHF. DNA for the CDR3: TGTGCCAGCAGTTATCTCCCCAATCAGCCCCAGCATTTT. The V gene is TRBV6-5, the J gene TRBJ1-5; D remains ambiguous. V lost 3 bases to trimming and J lost 3 bases, with 6 bases between them. This CDR3 is 13 amino acids long. Germline V gene data show CDR1 as MNHEY and CDR2 as SVGAGI.

This clone was counted between two and nine times. V is TRBV7-2 and J is TRBJ1-4; D might be TRBD1 (5 bases). The CDR3 runs 16 residues. V was cut by 5 bases and J by 5 bases, with 18 bases left in between. The germline V gene has CDR1 SGHTA and CDR2 FQGNSA. In DNA, the CDR3 is TGTGCCAGCAGCGCGACACAGGTCCAAAGGAATGAAAAACTGTTTTTT. Translating it yields CASSATQVQRNEKLFF.

V is TRBV19 and J is TRBJ1-2; unclear D gene. Germline V gives CDR1 LNHDA, CDR2 SQIVND (reference sequence). V lost 3 bases, J lost 4 bases, and 6 bases lay in between. The CDR3 runs to 12 residues. The chain's CDR3 is CASSIPSYGYTF. As DNA, the CDR3 is TGTGCCAGTAGTATCCCCAGCTATGGCTACACCTTC.